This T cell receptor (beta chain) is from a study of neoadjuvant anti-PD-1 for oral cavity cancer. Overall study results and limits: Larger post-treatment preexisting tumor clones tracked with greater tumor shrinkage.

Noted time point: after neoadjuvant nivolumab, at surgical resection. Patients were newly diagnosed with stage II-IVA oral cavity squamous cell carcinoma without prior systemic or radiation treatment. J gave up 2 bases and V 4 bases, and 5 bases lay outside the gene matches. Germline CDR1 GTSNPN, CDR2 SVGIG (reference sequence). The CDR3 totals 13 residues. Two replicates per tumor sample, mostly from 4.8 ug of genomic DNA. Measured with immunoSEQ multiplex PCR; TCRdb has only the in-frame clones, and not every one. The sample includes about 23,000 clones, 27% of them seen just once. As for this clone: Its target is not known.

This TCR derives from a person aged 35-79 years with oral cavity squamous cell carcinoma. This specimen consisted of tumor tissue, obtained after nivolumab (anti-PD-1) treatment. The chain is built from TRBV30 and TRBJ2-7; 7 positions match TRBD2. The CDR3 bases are TGTGCCTGGAAACGTGGGAGGGCCTACGAGCAGTACTTC. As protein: CAWKRGRAYEQYF. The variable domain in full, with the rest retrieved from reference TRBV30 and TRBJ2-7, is SQTIHQWPATLVQPVGSPLSLECTVEGTSNPNLYWYRQAAGRGLQLLFYSVGIGQISSEVPQNLSASRPQDRQFILSSKKLLLSDSGFYLCAWKRGRAYEQYFGPGTRLTVT.